The source of this T cell receptor (beta chain) is a study of beta chain features in type 1 diabetes. Background on the study: Sorted cell examination encompassed roughly 110 million cells across all samples. Broader study findings: All four CD4+ subsets of Type 1 diabetes patients contained TCRB CDR3s that were moderately but significantly shorter.

What was sequenced were expressed TCRB transcripts, since all of the isolated RNA had been reverse transcribed. Here immunoSEQ multiplex PCR was the method, and the copy in TCRdb shows in-frame clones only, minus some. The sample includes about 200,000 clones, approximately 10% of them seen just once. This clone was observed many times. The antigen remains unidentified. The length of the CDR3 is 15 residues. The chain has TRBV21-1 and TRBJ2-1; the D call in the table, TRBD1, was not verified against the DNA. TRBV21-1 is reported as a pseudogene. This clonotype was sampled from a man aged 18-30 years in good health. Sequencing was carried out using central memory CD4+ T cells from blood. CDR3 loop: CASSKALQGTNEQFF. CDR3 coding DNA: TGTGCCAGCAGCAAAGCGCTTCAGGGTACGAATGAGCAGTTCTTC.